This T cell receptor beta chain was documented in a study of a mutant IDH1 vaccine in newly diagnosed glioma. As for the study in general: Commencement of vaccination occurred 4-6 weeks following radiotherapy alone, or concurrently with temozolomide cycles. Earlier care involved radiotherapy, temozolomide, or both, and the majority received both.

With respect to this clone: Its antigen is not known.

Germline V lookup: CDR1 LGHNA, CDR2 YSLEER. The CDR3 contains 15 residues. V trimming: 3 bases; J trimming: 8 bases; junction bases outside the gene matches: 9. The sample's time point: week 11, during vaccination. What each vaccine dose contained was 300 ug of mutant IDH1 20-mer peptide, accompanied by topical imiquimod. Generated by immunoSEQ multiplex PCR, the TCRdb table keeps only in-frame clones and is missing some. Among about 120,000 clones listed, about four fifths were seen once. The receptor was isolated from a man aged 35 to 55 with glioma. The chain uses TRBV4-3 and TRBJ2-1; 8 nucleotides align to TRBD1. This material consisted of PBMCs, taken from a glioma patient whose treatment included an IDH1 peptide vaccine. The CDR3 is CASSQDTGGGDEQFF. CDR3 DNA sequence: TGCGCCAGCAGCCAGGATACAGGGGGAGGCGATGAGCAGTTCTTC.